This is a list of T cell receptor beta chains from one sample in a study of cytomegalovirus exposure and HLA in healthy donors. Assay used: immunoSEQ multiplex PCR; TCRdb lists only in-frame clones, some missing. The repertoire holds around 120,000 clones, about 80% seen once, with more than 7% in the top ten. The material sequenced was PBMCs. The receptors originated from a female donor in good health and CMV-seropositive. CDR3s include the opening cysteine and the closing phenylalanine or tryptophan. Fields, in order: D gene, V gene, J gene, clone size, CDR3 protein, CDR3 DNA. A D gene is named only where the DNA matches it firmly. A row's size may be missing; if present it is once, few, many or a size class.

d_gene: TRBD1; v_gene: TRBV19; j_gene: TRBJ2-3; abundance: -; CDR3aa: CASGDSSHYTDTQYF; CDR3nt: TGTGCCAGTGGGGACAGCTCGCATTACACAGATACGCAGTATTTT
d_gene: TRBD1; v_gene: TRBV7-2; j_gene: TRBJ2-7; abundance: -; CDR3aa: CASSLARTGYEQYF; CDR3nt: TGTGCCAGCAGCTTAGCTCGGACAGGCTACGAGCAGTACTTC
d_gene: -; v_gene: TRBV7-2; j_gene: TRBJ2-1; abundance: -; CDR3aa: CASSLGGDLYNEQFF; CDR3nt: TGTGCCAGCAGCTTAGGGGGGGATCTCTACAATGAGCAGTTCTTC
d_gene: TRBD1; v_gene: TRBV9; j_gene: TRBJ1-6; abundance: -; CDR3aa: CASSVASTGDSPLHF; CDR3nt: TGTGCCAGCAGCGTAGCTTCGACAGGGGATTCACCCCTCCACTTT
d_gene: -; v_gene: TRBV6-8; j_gene: TRBJ2-7; abundance: -; CDR3aa: CASSVGDTSYEQYF; CDR3nt: TGTGCCAGCAGTGTAGGGGACACCTCCTACGAGCAGTACTTC
d_gene: -; v_gene: TRBV7-9; j_gene: TRBJ1-2; abundance: -; CDR3aa: CASSLGQAFYGYTF; CDR3nt: TGTGCCAGCAGCTTAGGACAGGCCTTCTATGGCTACACCTTC
d_gene: -; v_gene: TRBV4-2; j_gene: TRBJ1-3; abundance: -; CDR3aa: CASSQSWGRGNTIYF; CDR3nt: TGTGCCAGCAGCCAATCCTGGGGGCGCGGAAACACCATATATTTT
d_gene: -; v_gene: TRBV7-9; j_gene: TRBJ2-1; abundance: -; CDR3aa: CSSSPGGGPNEQFF; CDR3nt: TGTTCCAGCAGCCCCGGCGGGGGCCCAAATGAGCAGTTCTTC
d_gene: -; v_gene: TRBV6-1; j_gene: TRBJ1-5; abundance: few; CDR3aa: CASTQQGQNQPQHF; CDR3nt: TGTGCCAGCACCCAGCAGGGCCAGAATCAGCCCCAGCATTTT
d_gene: TRBD1; v_gene: TRBV18; j_gene: TRBJ2-5; abundance: -; CDR3aa: CASSPTGQETQYF; CDR3nt: TGTGCCAGCTCACCGACAGGGCAAGAGACCCAGTACTTC
d_gene: -; v_gene: TRBV7-9; j_gene: TRBJ2-7; abundance: -; CDR3aa: CASSGQDTYSFYEQYF; CDR3nt: TGTGCCAGCAGCGGGCAAGACACCTATTCCTTCTACGAGCAGTACTTC
d_gene: -; v_gene: TRBV6-5; j_gene: TRBJ2-7; abundance: -; CDR3aa: CASRTPGHYEQYF; CDR3nt: TGTGCCAGCAGAACCCCGGGACACTACGAGCAGTACTTC
d_gene: TRBD1; v_gene: TRBV5-4; j_gene: TRBJ2-5; abundance: -; CDR3aa: CASSLTGDETQYF; CDR3nt: TGTGCCAGCAGCTTGACAGGGGACGAGACCCAGTACTTC
d_gene: -; v_gene: TRBV4-1; j_gene: TRBJ1-6; abundance: -; CDR3aa: CASSPVSGRDISPLHF; CDR3nt: TGCGCCAGCAGCCCAGTTAGTGGGCGGGATATTTCACCCCTCCACTTT
d_gene: -; v_gene: TRBV6-1; j_gene: TRBJ1-5; abundance: -; CDR3aa: CASSEALGQAGNQPQHF; CDR3nt: TGTGCCAGCAGTGAAGCTCTGGGGCAGGCGGGGAATCAGCCCCAGCATTTT
d_gene: -; v_gene: TRBV28; j_gene: TRBJ1-5; abundance: -; CDR3aa: CASRLQGNQPQHF; CDR3nt: TGTGCCAGCAGACTCCAGGGGAATCAGCCCCAGCATTTT
d_gene: TRBD1; v_gene: TRBV28; j_gene: TRBJ2-5; abundance: -; CDR3aa: CASSAGQGPETQYF; CDR3nt: TGTGCCAGCAGTGCCGGACAGGGACCAGAGACCCAGTACTTC
d_gene: -; v_gene: TRBV10-1; j_gene: TRBJ2-3; abundance: once; CDR3aa: CASSAAGSPDTQYF; CDR3nt: TGCGCCAGCAGTGCTGCAGGGTCGCCAGATACGCAGTATTTT
d_gene: -; v_gene: TRBV18; j_gene: TRBJ1-1; abundance: -; CDR3aa: CASSPSEANTEAFF; CDR3nt: TGTGCCAGCTCACCATCGGAGGCGAACACTGAAGCTTTCTTT
d_gene: -; v_gene: TRBV11-2; j_gene: TRBJ2-3; abundance: -; CDR3aa: CASSFSSTDTQYF; CDR3nt: TGTGCCAGCAGCTTTTCAAGCACAGATACGCAGTATTTT
d_gene: -; v_gene: TRBV2; j_gene: TRBJ2-2; abundance: few; CDR3aa: CASSDINPGNTGELFF; CDR3nt: TGTGCCAGCAGTGACATAAACCCGGGGAACACCGGGGAGCTGTTTTTT
d_gene: -; v_gene: TRBV4-2; j_gene: TRBJ1-2; abundance: -; CDR3aa: CASSQEDGRVLGYTF; CDR3nt: TGTGCCAGCAGCCAAGAGGATGGCAGGGTCCTTGGCTACACCTTC